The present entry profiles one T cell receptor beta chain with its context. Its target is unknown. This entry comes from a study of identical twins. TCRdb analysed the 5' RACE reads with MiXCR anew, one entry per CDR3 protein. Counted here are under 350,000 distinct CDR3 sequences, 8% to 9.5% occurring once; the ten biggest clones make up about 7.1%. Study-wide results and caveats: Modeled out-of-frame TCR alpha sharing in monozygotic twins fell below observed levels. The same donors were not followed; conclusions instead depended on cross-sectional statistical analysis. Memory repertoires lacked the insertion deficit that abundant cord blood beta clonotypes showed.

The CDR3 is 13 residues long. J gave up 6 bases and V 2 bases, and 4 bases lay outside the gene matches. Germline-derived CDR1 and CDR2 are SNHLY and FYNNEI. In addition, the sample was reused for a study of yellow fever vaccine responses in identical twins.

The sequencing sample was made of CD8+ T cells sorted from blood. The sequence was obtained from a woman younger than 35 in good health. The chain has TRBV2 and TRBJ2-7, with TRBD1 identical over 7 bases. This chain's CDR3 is CASSEQGDPEQYF. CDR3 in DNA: TGTGCCAGCAGTGAACAGGGGGATCCCGAGCAGTACTTC.